This passage covers 26 T cell receptor beta chains from one sample sequenced in a study of somatic mutations in cytotoxic T cells in rheumatoid arthritis. Profiling relied on immunoSEQ multiplex PCR, and the TCRdb table lists in-frame clones only, not all of them. Among 15,000 to 20,000 clones listed, less than 85% were seen once. Material: CD8+ T cells sorted from blood. These receptors came from a woman in her thirties or forties with rheumatoid arthritis.

This chain joins TRBV9 and TRBJ1-1, with 7 bases matching TRBD1. Trimming at V came to 0 bases and at J to 8 bases, leaving 7 bases not matched to a gene. Germline assignment: CDR1 SGDLS and CDR2 YYNGEE. CDR3 length equals 14 residues. CDR3 residues: CASSVGVSGQEAFF. CDR3 nucleotides: TGTGCCAGCAGCGTAGGCGTGTCGGGACAGGAAGCTTTCTTT. The full variable domain, completed using reference TRBV9 and TRBJ1-1, is DSGVTQTPKHLITATGQRVTLRCSPRSGDLSVYWYQQSLDQGLQFLIQYYNGEERAKGNILERFSAQQFPDLHSELNLSSLELGDSALYFCASSVGVSGQEAFFGQGTRLTVV.

This clone was counted a single time. J is TRBJ1-6 and V is TRBV6-1, with unresolved D. Between the trimmed V and J ends, which lost 3 bases and 0 bases, there was a span of 9 bases. Per the germline V gene, CDR1 is MNHNS and CDR2 is SASEGT. CDR3 size: 16 residues. The CDR3 bases are TGTGCCAGCAGTGACGACTTTGGCTCCTATAATTCACCCCTCCACTTT. Its translation: CASSDDFGSYNSPLHF.

This sequence joins TRBV7-8 and TRBJ2-1; possible D gene TRBD1, 5 bases. The CDR3 is made up of 17 amino acids. V dropped 2 bases and J dropped 0 bases, with 14 bases sitting between them. Germline loops: CDR1 SGHVS, CDR2 FQNEAQ. CDR3 amino acids: CASSLLGRQTSYNEQFF. Written as DNA, the CDR3 is TGTGCCAGCAGCTTACTCGGTCGACAGACCTCCTACAATGAGCAGTTCTTC.

The chain combines TRBV5-4 with TRBJ2-7; D gene uncertain. This CDR3 is 11 amino acids long. V was trimmed by 3 bases and J by 4 bases, leaving 5 bases between them. CDR1 and CDR2 from the germline V gene are SGHNT and YYREEE (reference sequence). As DNA, the CDR3 is TGTGCCAGCAGCTCGGGTTACGAGCAGTACTTC. Its translation is CASSSGYEQYF.

This chain connects TRBV12-5 to TRBJ2-7; 15 positions agree with TRBD2. CDR1 and CDR2 (germline): LGHNT, FRNRAP. After removal of 4 bases from V and 4 bases from J, the junction contained 8 bases not matched to a gene. CDR3 size: 17 residues. CDR3 region: CASGSGLAGGGGYEQYF. The CDR3 coding sequence is TGTGCTAGTGGTTCGGGACTAGCGGGGGGAGGTGGGTACGAGCAGTACTTC.

This chain uses TRBV27 with TRBJ2-3; 10 bases match TRBD2. CDR1 and CDR2 (germline): MNHEY, SMNVEV (reference sequence). The CDR3 loop spans 15 amino acids. The trim removed 4 bases at V and 6 bases at J, leaving 7 bases unmatched. The CDR3 region has the DNA TGTGCCAGCAGTTGGGTAGCGGGGGGCGGGGATACGCAGTATTTT. As protein: CASSWVAGGGDTQYF.

V and J are TRBV30 and TRBJ1-6; 8 bases fit TRBD1. The germline V gene encodes CDR1 GTSNPN and CDR2 SVGIG (reference sequence). The CDR3 is 13 residues long. V gave up 3 bases and J gave up 11 bases; unmatched junction bases: 6. Written as DNA, the CDR3 is TGTGCCTGGAGCGGACAGGGTTGGACACCCCTCCACTTT. It encodes CAWSGQGWTPLHF.

V gene TRBV6-1 combines with J gene TRBJ2-7; TRBD2 is a possible D gene (5 bases). The V gene's germline CDR1 is MNHNS and CDR2 SASEGT. This CDR3 is built from 14 residues. V was shortened by 5 bases and J by 1 base, with 12 bases between the two germline ends. Here the CDR3 reads CASSRAGPSYEQYF. CDR3 bases: TGTGCCAGCAGTCGGGCGGGCCCATCCTACGAGCAGTACTTC.

To note about this clone: The sample contains more than one DNA sequence encoding this CDR3. The CDR3 DNA follows: TGCGCCAGCAGCCCCGTCGTGGCTCCCAAAGAGACCCAGTACTTC. Translated: CASSPVVAPKETQYF. The rearrangement uses TRBV4-1 and TRBJ2-5; D is undetermined. V gave up 4 bases and J gave up 3 bases, with 15 bases separating them. Germline lookup yields CDR1 MGHRA and CDR2 YSYEKL. This CDR3 has 15 amino acids.

This chain uses TRBV5-1 with TRBJ2-7, with no clear D. The length of the CDR3 is 14 residues. Trimming left V 4 bases short and J 3 bases short, with 14 bases between. Germline V gives CDR1 SGHRS, CDR2 YFSETQ. CDR3 region: CASSGPDFGYEQYF. As DNA, the CDR3 is TGCGCCAGCAGCGGCCCCGACTTTGGCTACGAGCAGTACTTC.

The chain links TRBV2 to TRBJ2-2; 7 bases line up with TRBD2. The CDR3 runs to 13 residues. Germline CDR1 is SNHLY and CDR2 is FYNNEI. J was trimmed by 5 bases and V by 8 bases; bases with no gene match: 5. CDR3 sequence (DNA): TGTGCCAGCGCGGGAGCGGGAACCGGGGAGCTGTTTTTT. It specifies CASAGAGTGELFF.

J is TRBJ2-2 and V is TRBV15; TRBD1 agrees at 7 bases. V lost 8 bases to trimming and J lost 6 bases; unmatched junction nucleotides: 12. This CDR3 spans 15 amino acids. Germline V gene lookup returns CDR1 LNHNV and CDR2 YYDKDF (reference sequence). The CDR3 region is CATLGAIGGPGELFF. In DNA form, the CDR3 reads TGTGCCACCCTTGGGGCCATAGGGGGCCCCGGGGAGCTGTTTTTT.

The CDR3 DNA follows: TGTGCCAGCAATCTGATTACAGGGGGCGGTGAAAAACTGTTTTTT. Translation gives CASNLITGGGEKLFF. The J gene is TRBJ1-4, the V gene TRBV6-1; 9 bases align to TRBD1. The CDR3 covers 15 residues. After removal of 7 bases from V and 7 bases from J, the junction contained 10 bases not matched to a gene. Per germline, CDR1 MNHNS and CDR2 SASEGT.

V usage is TRBV6-1 and J usage is TRBJ2-5, with 11 bases aligning to TRBD1. Germline V gene sequence: CDR1 MNHNS, CDR2 SASEGT. The CDR3 is 15 residues long. V shed 8 bases and J 11 bases; nucleotides not matched to a gene: 16. The CDR3 sequence: CASFYFGTGGPEQYF. In nucleotides, the CDR3 is TGTGCCAGCTTCTATTTCGGGACAGGGGGACCTGAGCAGTACTTC.

The V call is TRBV5-6, the J call TRBJ2-7, with D hard to call. The germline CDR1 and CDR2 sequences are SGHDT and YYEEEE. The CDR3 is made up of 16 amino acids. Trimming removed 4 bases from V and 7 bases from J, with 24 bases in between. The CDR3 sequence is CASSLPLGSLSGEQYF. The CDR3 nucleotides are TGTGCCAGCAGCCTCCCCTTGGGCTCCCTCAGTGGAGAGCAGTACTTC.

The chain links TRBV10-2 to TRBJ2-3; 9 bases are shared with TRBD2. The V gene's germline CDR1 is WSHSY and CDR2 SAAADI. This CDR3 spans 18 amino acids. V lost 3 bases to trimming and J lost 0 bases; unmatched junction nucleotides: 10. The CDR3 nucleotides are TGCGCCAGCAGTGAATCTAGCGGGACCCCCCCGAGCACAGATACGCAGTATTTT. Its protein is CASSESSGTPPSTDTQYF.

The V gene is TRBV11-3, the J gene TRBJ2-7; TRBD1 agrees at 9 bases. The CDR3 has 14 residues. After removal of 5 bases from V and 6 bases from J, the junction contained 8 bases not matched to a gene. Germline loops: CDR1 SGHNT, CDR2 YENEEA. The CDR3 protein is CASSPGTGLGEQYF. The CDR3 bases are TGTGCCAGCAGCCCCGGGACAGGGCTAGGCGAGCAGTACTTC.

The J gene is TRBJ2-7, the V gene TRBV6-5, with a tentative D call TRBD2 (6 bases). V was shortened by 5 bases and J by 5 bases, with 16 bases between the two germline ends. The CDR3 has 14 amino acids. Per germline, CDR1 MNHEY and CDR2 SVGAGI. As DNA, the CDR3 is TGTGCCAGCAGTGAGTCGGGGGAGTCCCACGAGCAGTACTTC. Translating gives CASSESGESHEQYF.

The V call is TRBV11-2, the J call TRBJ2-1; D is undetermined. The V and J ends lost 0 bases and 4 bases respectively, with 7 bases between them. The CDR3 runs to 14 residues. Per germline, CDR1 SGHAT and CDR2 FQNNGV. The CDR3 DNA is TGTGCCAGCAGCTTAGATCCTATGTACAATGAGCAGTTCTTC. It specifies CASSLDPMYNEQFF. Full variable domain (outside the CDR3, taken from reference TRBV11-2 and TRBJ2-1): EAGVAQSPRYKIIEKRQSVAFWCNPISGHATLYWYQQILGQGPKLLIQFQNNGVVDDSQLPKDRFSAERLKGVDSTLKIQPAKLEDSAVYLCASSLDPMYNEQFFGPGTRLTVL.

The chain recombines TRBV4-1 with TRBJ2-7; 13 positions agree with TRBD2. The CDR3 is 17 residues long. Germline values: CDR1 MGHRA, CDR2 YSYEKL. Trimming removed 0 bases from V and 2 bases from J; junction bases left unmatched: 4. DNA of the CDR3: TGCGCCAGCAGCCAAGAACGGACTAGCGGGGGACCCTACGAGCAGTACTTC. This sequence encodes CASSQERTSGGPYEQYF.

This clone was picked up a small number of times. The genes are TRBV25-1 and TRBJ2-6, with 12 bases matching TRBD1. The CDR3 spans 18 residues. The germline CDR1 and CDR2 sequences are MGHDK and SYGVNS. The V segment lost 4 bases and the J segment 4 bases; nucleotides outside the gene matches: 8. The chain's CDR3 is CASSGLGQGAWGANVLTF. DNA for the CDR3: TGTGCCAGCAGTGGCCTGGGACAGGGGGCGTGGGGGGCCAACGTCCTGACTTTC.

The chain combines TRBV5-4 with TRBJ1-2, with D uncertain. This CDR3 is built from 14 residues. Looked up from germline, CDR1 is SGHNT and CDR2 is YYREEE (reference sequence). The V end lost 4 bases, the J end lost 3 bases, and 13 bases lay between the germline ends. The DNA of the CDR3 is TGTGCCAGCAGCCTGGGCAGGAACGACTATGGCTACACCTTC. Amino acid sequence: CASSLGRNDYGYTF.

The V and J genes are TRBV14 and TRBJ2-7; D possibly corresponds to TRBD2 (5 bases). The CDR3 sequence is 14 residues long. Trimming pared 3 bases from V and 2 bases from J, leaving 11 bases between. Looked up from germline, CDR1 is SGHDN and CDR2 is FVKESK. Here the CDR3 reads CASSHPGRPYEQYF. The CDR3 DNA follows: TGTGCCAGCAGCCATCCGGGGAGACCCTACGAGCAGTACTTC.

The chain is built from TRBV5-5 and TRBJ1-1; D is undetermined. V was clipped by 5 bases and J by 3 bases, with 11 bases between them. Germline values: CDR1 SGHKS, CDR2 YYEKEE (reference sequence). The CDR3 sequence is 13 residues long. For the CDR3, the DNA is TGTGCCAGCAGATTGAGACTAGACACTGAAGCTTTCTTT. Translated: CASRLRLDTEAFF.

The chain combines TRBV2 with TRBJ2-7; D is undetermined. In germline, CDR1 is SNHLY, CDR2 FYNNEI. CDR3 length equals 12 residues. V was trimmed by 3 bases and J by 5 bases, leaving 8 bases between them. The CDR3 region is CASSDELHEQYF. In nucleotides, the CDR3 is TGTGCCAGCAGTGATGAACTTCACGAGCAGTACTTC.

This clone is labeled as medium-sized. The chain joins TRBV28 to TRBJ2-7; TRBD1 matches at 7 bases. The V and J ends lost 7 bases and 2 bases, in that order; junction bases with no gene match: 5. CDR1 and CDR2 from the germline V gene are MDHEN and SYDVKM. This CDR3 is 13 amino acids long. DNA for the CDR3: TGTGCCAGCAAGGTGACAGGGACCTACGAGCAGTACTTC. This sequence encodes CASKVTGTYEQYF.